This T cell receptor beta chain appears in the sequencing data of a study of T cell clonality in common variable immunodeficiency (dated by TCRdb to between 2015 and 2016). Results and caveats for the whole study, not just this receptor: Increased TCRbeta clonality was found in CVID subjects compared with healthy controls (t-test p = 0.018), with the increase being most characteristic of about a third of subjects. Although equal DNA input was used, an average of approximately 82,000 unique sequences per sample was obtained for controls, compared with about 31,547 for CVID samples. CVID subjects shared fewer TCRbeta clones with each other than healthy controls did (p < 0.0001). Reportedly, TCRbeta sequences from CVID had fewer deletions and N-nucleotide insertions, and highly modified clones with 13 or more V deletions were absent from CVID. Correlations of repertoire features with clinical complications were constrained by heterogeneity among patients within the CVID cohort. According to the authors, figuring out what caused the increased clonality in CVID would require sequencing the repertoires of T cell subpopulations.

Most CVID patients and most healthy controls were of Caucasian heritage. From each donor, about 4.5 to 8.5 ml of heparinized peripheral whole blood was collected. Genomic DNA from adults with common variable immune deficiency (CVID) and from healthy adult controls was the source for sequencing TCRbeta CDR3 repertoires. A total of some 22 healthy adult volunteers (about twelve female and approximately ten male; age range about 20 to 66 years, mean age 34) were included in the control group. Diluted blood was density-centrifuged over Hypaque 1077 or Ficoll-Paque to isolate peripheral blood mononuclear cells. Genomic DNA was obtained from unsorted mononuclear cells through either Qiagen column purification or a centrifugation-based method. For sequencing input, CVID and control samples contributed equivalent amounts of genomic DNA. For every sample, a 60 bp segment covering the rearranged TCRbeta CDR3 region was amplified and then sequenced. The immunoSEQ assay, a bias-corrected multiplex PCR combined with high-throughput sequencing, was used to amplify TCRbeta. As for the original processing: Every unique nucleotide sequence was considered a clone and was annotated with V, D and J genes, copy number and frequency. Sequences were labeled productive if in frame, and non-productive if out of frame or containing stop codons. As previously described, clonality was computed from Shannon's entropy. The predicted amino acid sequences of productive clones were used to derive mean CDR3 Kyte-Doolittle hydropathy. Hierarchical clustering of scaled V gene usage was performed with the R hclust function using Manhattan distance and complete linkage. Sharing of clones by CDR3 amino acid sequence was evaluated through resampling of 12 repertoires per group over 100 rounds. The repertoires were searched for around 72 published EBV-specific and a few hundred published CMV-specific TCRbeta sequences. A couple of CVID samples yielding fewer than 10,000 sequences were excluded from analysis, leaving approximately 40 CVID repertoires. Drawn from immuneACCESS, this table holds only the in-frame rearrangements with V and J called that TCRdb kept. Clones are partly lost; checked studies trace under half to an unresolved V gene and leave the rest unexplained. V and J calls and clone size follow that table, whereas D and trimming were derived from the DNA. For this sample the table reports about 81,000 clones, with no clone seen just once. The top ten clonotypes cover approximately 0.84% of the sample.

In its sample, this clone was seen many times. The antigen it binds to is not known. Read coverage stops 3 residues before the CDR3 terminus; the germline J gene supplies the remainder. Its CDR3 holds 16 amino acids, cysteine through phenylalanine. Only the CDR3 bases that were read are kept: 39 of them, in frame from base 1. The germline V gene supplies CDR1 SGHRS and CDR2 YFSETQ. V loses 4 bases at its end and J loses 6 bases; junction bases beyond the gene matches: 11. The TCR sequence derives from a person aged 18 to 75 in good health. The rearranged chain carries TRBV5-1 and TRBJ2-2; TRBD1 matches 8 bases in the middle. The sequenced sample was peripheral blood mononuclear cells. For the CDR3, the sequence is CASSARDRPLSGELFF. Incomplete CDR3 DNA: TGCGCCAGCAGCGCCCGGGACAGGCCCCTTTCCGGGGAG.